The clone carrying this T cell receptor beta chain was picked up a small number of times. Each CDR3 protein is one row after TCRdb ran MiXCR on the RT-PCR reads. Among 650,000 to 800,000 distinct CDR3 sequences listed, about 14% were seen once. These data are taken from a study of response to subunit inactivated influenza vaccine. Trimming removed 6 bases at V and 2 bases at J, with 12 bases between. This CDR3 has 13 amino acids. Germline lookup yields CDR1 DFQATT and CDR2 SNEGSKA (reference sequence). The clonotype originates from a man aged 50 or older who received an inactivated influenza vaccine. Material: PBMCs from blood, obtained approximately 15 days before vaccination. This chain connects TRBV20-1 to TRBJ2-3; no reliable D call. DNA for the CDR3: TGCAGTGCCCCCGGTAGTTTCACAGATACGCAGTATTTT. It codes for CSAPGSFTDTQYF.